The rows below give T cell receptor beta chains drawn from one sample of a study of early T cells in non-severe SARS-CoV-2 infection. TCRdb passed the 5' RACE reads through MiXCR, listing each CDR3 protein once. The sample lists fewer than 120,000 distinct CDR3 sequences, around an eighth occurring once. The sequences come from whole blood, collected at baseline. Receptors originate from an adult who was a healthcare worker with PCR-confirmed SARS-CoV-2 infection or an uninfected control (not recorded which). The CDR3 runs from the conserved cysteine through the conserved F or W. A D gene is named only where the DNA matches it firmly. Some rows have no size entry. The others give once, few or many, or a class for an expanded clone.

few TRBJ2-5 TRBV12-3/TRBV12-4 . TGTGCCTGCCGCGACGACCAAGAGACCCAGTACTTC CACRDDQETQYF
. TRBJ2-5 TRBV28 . TGTGCCAGCAGTTCCGTACAAGAGACCCAGTACTTC CASSSVQETQYF
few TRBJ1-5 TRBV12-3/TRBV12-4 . TGTGCCAGCAGCACTCCGCCGGACAGAGGAGTGTCAAGCAATCAGCCCCAGCATTTT CASSTPPDRGVSSNQPQHF
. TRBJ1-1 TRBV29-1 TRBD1 TGCAGCGGTGGACAGGTTGAAGCTTTCTTT CSGGQVEAFF
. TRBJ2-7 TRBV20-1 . TGCAGTGCTTCCACCCTGACTAGACCATACGAGCAGTACTTC CSASTLTRPYEQYF
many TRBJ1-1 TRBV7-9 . TGTGCCAGCAGCTCGGGCTCCCTGCGGGAGGAAGCTTTCTTT CASSSGSLREEAFF
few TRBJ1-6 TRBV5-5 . TGTGCCAGCAGCTTGACACAGGTGTATAATTCACCCCTCCACTTT CASSLTQVYNSPLHF
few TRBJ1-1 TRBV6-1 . TGTGCCGCGTTGGGCCCTCGGGGTCCACACACTGAAGCTTTCTTT CAALGPRGPHTEAFF
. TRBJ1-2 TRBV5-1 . TGCGCCAGCACGGACCCGGCAGTATCACACTATGGCTACACCTTC CASTDPAVSHYGYTF
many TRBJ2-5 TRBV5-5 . TGTGCCAGCAGCTTAGACGGGGGACAAGAGACCCAGTACTTC CASSLDGGQETQYF
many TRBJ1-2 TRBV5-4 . TGTGCCAGCAGCTTGGTCCTTGGGGACACTTCTAACTATGGCTACACCTTC CASSLVLGDTSNYGYTF
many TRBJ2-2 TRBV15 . TGTGCCACCAGCAGAGATAGGGCTCCGGGGGCAACGAACACCGGGGAGCTGTTTTTT CATSRDRAPGATNTGELFF
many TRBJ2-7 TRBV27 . TGTGCCAGCAGCCCTAAGACTAGTTATTCCTACGAGCAGTACTTC CASSPKTSYSYEQYF
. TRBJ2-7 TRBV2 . TGTGCCAGCAGGGATGCCTACGAGCAGTACTTC CASRDAYEQYF
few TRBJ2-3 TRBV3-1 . TGTGCCAGCAGCCAACTAGCGTATACGCAGTATTTT CASSQLAYTQYF
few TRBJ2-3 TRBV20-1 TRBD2 TGCAGTGCTAAGAGTGGCGGGACTAGCGGCACAGATACGCAGTATTTT CSAKSGGTSGTDTQYF
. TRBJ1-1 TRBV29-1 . TGCAGCGTTTCCGGCCCCCGCCGGGACACTGAAGCTTTCTTT CSVSGPRRDTEAFF
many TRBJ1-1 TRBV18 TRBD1 TGTGCCAGCTCACCAGATGGGACAGGGAACTGGAAGAACACTGAAGCTTTCTTT CASSPDGTGNWKNTEAFF
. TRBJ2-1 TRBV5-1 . TGCGCCAGCAGCTTAGGGCGGGTGGCAGCCGATGAGCAGTTCTTC CASSLGRVAADEQFF
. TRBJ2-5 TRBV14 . TGTGCCAGCAGCCAAGATCGTTGGCCAGAAGAGACCCAGTACTTC CASSQDRWPEETQYF
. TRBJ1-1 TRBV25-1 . TGTGCCAGCAGTGATTCCATTTCAGACCGAAGAACTGAAGCTTTCTTT CASSDSISDRRTEAFF
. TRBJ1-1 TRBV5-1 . TGCGCCAGCAGCTTGGCGGGACAAGGCACTGAAGCTTTCTTT CASSLAGQGTEAFF
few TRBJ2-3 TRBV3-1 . TGTGCCAGCAGCCAAACGGGTCAGGCAGATACGCAGTATTTT CASSQTGQADTQYF
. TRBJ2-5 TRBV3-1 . TGTGCCAGCAGCCTTCCGCGGAGCGAGCAAGAGACCCAGTACTTC CASSLPRSEQETQYF
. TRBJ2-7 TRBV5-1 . TGCGCCAGCAGCGCGGATTCGGAGCCTCGGTACTTC CASSADSEPRYF
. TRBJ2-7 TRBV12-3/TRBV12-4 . TGTGCCAGCAGACCGGACGGCTCCTACGAGCAGTACTTC CASRPDGSYEQYF
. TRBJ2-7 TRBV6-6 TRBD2 TGTGCCAGCAGTTACTCCGGGGGGGCGGAGGAGCAGTACTTC CASSYSGGAEEQYF
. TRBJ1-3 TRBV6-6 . TGTGCCAGCAGAACTGGGACCTCTGGAAACACCATATATTTT CASRTGTSGNTIYF
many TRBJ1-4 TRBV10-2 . TGCGCCAGCAGTGAGTCACCCGGGACGGCAAATGAAAAACTGTTTTTT CASSESPGTANEKLFF
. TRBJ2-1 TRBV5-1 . TGCGCCAGCAGCTTGGAGGGAGAGCAGTTCTTC CASSLEGEQFF
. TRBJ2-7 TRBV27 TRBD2 TGTGCCAGCAGTAACGAGGGACTAGCGAAGTATAACGAGCAGTACTTC CASSNEGLAKYNEQYF
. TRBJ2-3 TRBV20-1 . TGCAGTGCCTTCGTGAGGGGGGCAGGTAGCAGACCTAGCACAGATACGCAGTATTTT CSAFVRGAGSRPSTDTQYF
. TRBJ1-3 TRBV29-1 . TGCAGCGTTAAACAGACCTCTGGAAACACCATATATTTT CSVKQTSGNTIYF
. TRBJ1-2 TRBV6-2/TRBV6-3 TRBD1 TGTGCCAGCAGTTCATGGACAGGAGTGGGCTACACCTTC CASSSWTGVGYTF
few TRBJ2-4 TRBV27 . TGTGCCAGCAGTCACCAGGGAGCCAAAAACATTCAGTACTTC CASSHQGAKNIQYF
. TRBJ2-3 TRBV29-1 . TGCAGCGTTGCGGGCCGCCCGGATACGCAGTATTTT CSVAGRPDTQYF
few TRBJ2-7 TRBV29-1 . TGCAGCGTTGAGAGGGGCGAGCAGTACTTC CSVERGEQYF
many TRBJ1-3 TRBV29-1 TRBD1 TGCAGCGCTTCCGGGACAGGGACTGGAAACACCATATATTTT CSASGTGTGNTIYF
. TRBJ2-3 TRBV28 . TGTGCCAGCAGTTTATCCGCAGGGAGCACAGATACGCAGTATTTT CASSLSAGSTDTQYF
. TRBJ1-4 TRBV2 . TGTGCCAGCAGTTACAGGGTCACTAATGAAAAACTGTTTTTT CASSYRVTNEKLFF
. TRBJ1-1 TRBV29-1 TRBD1 TGCAGCGTTACTCCAGGGGGCACGAACACTGAAGCTTTCTTT CSVTPGGTNTEAFF
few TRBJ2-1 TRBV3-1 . TGTGCCAGCAGCTACTCCAAAAGCGGCCTCTCCTACAATGAGCAGTTCTTC CASSYSKSGLSYNEQFF
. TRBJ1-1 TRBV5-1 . TGCGCCAGCAGCTTGGGAACGGGATTTGAAGCTTTCTTT CASSLGTGFEAFF
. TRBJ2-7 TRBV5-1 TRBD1 TGCGCCAGCAGCTTGGCCGCCGGGACAGGGGGCTACGAGCAGTACTTC CASSLAAGTGGYEQYF
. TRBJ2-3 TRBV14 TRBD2 TGTGCCAGCAGCCAAACCCCGGGACTAGCGGGGCTGCACAGACTCACAGATACGCAGTATTTT CASSQTPGLAGLHRLTDTQYF
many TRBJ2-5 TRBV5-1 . TGCGCCAGCAGCTTGGAGGGGAACCAAGAGACCCAGTACTTC CASSLEGNQETQYF
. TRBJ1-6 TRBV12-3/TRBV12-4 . TGTGCCAGCAGCGCGTGGGGGCGAACACCCCTCCACTTT CASSAWGRTPLHF
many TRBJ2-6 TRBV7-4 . TGTGCCAGCAGCAGGCCGGGACATCACCGCTCTGGGGCCAACGTCCTGACTTTC CASSRPGHHRSGANVLTF
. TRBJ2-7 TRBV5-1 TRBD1 TGCGCCAGCAGCTTGGGCACAGGGGGATGGACCTACGAGCAGTACTTC CASSLGTGGWTYEQYF
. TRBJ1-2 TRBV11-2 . TGTGCCAGCAGTACCGCGGGGCAGCTTAACTATGGCTACACCTTC CASSTAGQLNYGYTF